This TCR beta chain was found in a study of T cell repertoires in cytomegalovirus infection. Germline values: CDR1 SGHTA, CDR2 FQGNSA. The ends lost 4 bases at V and 5 bases at J; junction bases unmatched: 16. The CDR3 loop spans 17 amino acids. TCRdb reanalysed the reads using MiXCR and keeps one entry per CDR3 protein. Of around 320,000 distinct CDR3 sequences listed, 8% to 9.5% are singletons. This clonotype was observed many times. The sequence was obtained from a human donor in good health (CMV status not recorded). Some clones in this sample may be carry-over from other donors' samples. The sequencing input was PBMCs. The chain carries TRBV7-2 and TRBJ2-5, with 7 bases lining up with TRBD2. Written as DNA, the CDR3 is TGTGCCAGCAGCTCGGGGGTACGTGCGGGAGACGGCGAGACCCAGTACTTC. It is translated as CASSSGVRAGDGETQYF.